The TCR beta chain described here comes from a study of shared clonotypes between healthy human individuals. Broader study findings: Researchers sampled blood only, noting tissue repertoires likely differ.

This table comes from immunoSEQ multiplex PCR, and its TCRdb copy is limited to in-frame clones, with some not included. The table records about 1.1 million clones, 70% to 85% of them present only once. Details on this clone: Its specificity is unknown.

The germline V gene encodes CDR1 KGHSH and CDR2 LQKENI. Trimming took 6 bases from V and 6 from J; bases not matched to a gene: 7. The CDR3 is made up of 14 amino acids. Sequencing was carried out using memory CD4+ T cells from PBMCs. The subset here: CD45RA-negative fraction. The TCR was taken from a man in his late teens or twenties in good health. Some clones in this sample may be carry-over from other donors' samples. This chain links TRBV18 with TRBJ1-1, with 10 nucleotides matching TRBD1. CDR3 nucleotide sequence: TGTGCCAGCTCCCGCGAGGGGACAGGGGCTGAAGCTTTCTTT. Amino acids: CASSREGTGAEAFF.